The rows below give T cell receptor beta chains drawn from one sample of a study of T cell changes during pregnancy in multiple sclerosis. Some clones are missing from TCRdb's copy, which holds only in-frame ones; the method was immunoSEQ multiplex PCR. This table holds some 60,000 clones, about 90% found once. This material consisted of CD4+ T cells from peripheral blood mononuclear cells, taken in the first trimester of pregnancy. The source is a female donor with multiple sclerosis, enrolled in a pregnancy study. CDR3s include the opening cysteine and the closing phenylalanine or tryptophan. Each record gives: J gene, D gene, CDR3 length, clone size, V gene, CDR3 DNA, CDR3 protein. D genes are given only for firm matches. Rows give clone size only sometimes, using once, few, many, or a class for an expanded clone.

>TRBJ1-2|-|16|once|TRBV28
TGTGCCAGCAGTCACGGGACTTTTGAGACTAACTATGGCTACACCTTC
CASSHGTFETNYGYTF
>TRBJ1-4|-|13|-|TRBV19
TGTGCCAGTAAATCGACCAGCGGGACTCGGCTGTTTTTT
CASKSTSGTRLFF
>TRBJ2-3|TRBD2|16|-|TRBV6-1
TGTGCCAGCAGTGCTGGGACTAGCGGGCTCACAGATACGCAGTATTTT
CASSAGTSGLTDTQYF
>TRBJ2-5|TRBD1|14|once|TRBV6-4
TGTGCCAGCAGTAACAGGGGGCGCGGAGAGACCCAGTACTTC
CASSNRGRGETQYF
>TRBJ2-7|TRBD1|16|-|TRBV6-5
TGTGCCAGCAGTTACTACCGTGGGACAGGGGCCTACGAGCAGTACTTC
CASSYYRGTGAYEQYF
>TRBJ1-2|-|14|-|TRBV9
TGTGCCAGCAGACCCGCCGGGGGGAGCTATGGCTACACCTTC
CASRPAGGSYGYTF
>TRBJ2-1|TRBD2|15|-|TRBV5-4
TGTGCCAGCAGCCCTGGCGGGGGGCCGGACAATGAGCAGTTCTTC
CASSPGGGPDNEQFF
>TRBJ2-3|-|17|-|TRBV4-2
TGTGCCAGCAGCCAAGTACAGGGTCTTTGGGGCACAGATACGCAGTATTTT
CASSQVQGLWGTDTQYF
>TRBJ2-7|TRBD2|14|-|TRBV5-1
TGCGCCAGCAGCTTGGGCGGGGGCTCCTACGAGCAGTACTTC
CASSLGGGSYEQYF
>TRBJ2-6|TRBD1|16|-|TRBV5-5
TGTGCCAGCAGGGGCGGACAGGGGACAGGGGCCAACGTCCTGACTTTC
CASRGGQGTGANVLTF
>TRBJ1-1|TRBD1|14|-|TRBV5-4
TGTGCCAGCAGCCTTGAAGGGACAGGGCGGGAAGCTTTCTTT
CASSLEGTGREAFF
>TRBJ2-3|TRBD1|16|-|TRBV7-6
TGTGCCAGCAGCTTAAACCAGGGGGCAGGAACAGATACGCAGTATTTT
CASSLNQGAGTDTQYF
>TRBJ1-3|-|15|-|TRBV9
TGTGCCAGCAGCAGGGACTCGGACATTATGGACACCATATATTTT
CASSRDSDIMDTIYF
>TRBJ2-7|-|13|-|TRBV25-1
TGTGCCAGCACCCGGGACTCCTCCTACGAGCAGTACTTC
CASTRDSSYEQYF
>TRBJ1-1|-|11|-|TRBV7-2
TGTGCCAGCAGCCTAAAATTGCGAGCTTTCTTT
CASSLKLRAFF
>TRBJ1-1|-|13|-|TRBV7-3
TGTGCCAGCAGCTTATACGGGAACACTGAAGCTTTCTTT
CASSLYGNTEAFF
>TRBJ2-3|TRBD2|14|-|TRBV19
TGTGCCAGTAGGAGCGGGGGGGCCCCAGATACGCAGTATTTT
CASRSGGAPDTQYF
>TRBJ1-1|TRBD1|15|-|TRBV9
TGTGCCAGCGGACAGGGGCCATCCATGAACACTGAAGCTTTCTTT
CASGQGPSMNTEAFF
>TRBJ1-1|-|14|-|TRBV7-2
TGTGCCAGCAGCTTATGGGCTGATAATTCTGAAGCTTTCTTT
CASSLWADNSEAFF
>TRBJ1-1|-|15|once|TRBV4-2
TGTGCCAGCAGCCAAGCTGGTACGGGAGGGACTGAAGCTTTCTTT
CASSQAGTGGTEAFF
>TRBJ1-2|-|14|once|TRBV4-1
TGCGCCAGCAGCCAAGTAAGGGGAGCGGGGGGCTACACCTTC
CASSQVRGAGGYTF
>TRBJ1-4|-|16|-|TRBV25-1
TGTGCCAGCAGTGAAGCGGGGGGGTCAACTAATGAAAAACTGTTTTTT
CASSEAGGSTNEKLFF
>TRBJ2-7|TRBD1|14|-|TRBV9
TGTGCCAGCAGCCGCACAGGGGGTTCCTACGAGCAGTACTTC
CASSRTGGSYEQYF
>TRBJ2-2|-|14|-|TRBV5-4
TGTGCCAGCAGCCAGGGCCCTTCCACCGGGGAGCTGTTTTTT
CASSQGPSTGELFF
>TRBJ2-5|TRBD1|16|-|TRBV7-2
TGTGCCAGCAGCTCTGTGGACAGGGCCCTCCAAGAGACCCAGTACTTC
CASSSVDRALQETQYF
>TRBJ1-2|TRBD1|14|-|TRBV7-2
TGTGCCAGCAGGGCAGACAGGGCCAACTATGGCTACACCTTC
CASRADRANYGYTF
>TRBJ2-3|-|12|once|TRBV29-1
TGCAGCGTTGAAAGGGGTACAGATACGCAGTATTTT
CSVERGTDTQYF
>TRBJ2-2|TRBD2|16|-|TRBV5-1
TGCGCCAGCAGCTTGGTGGGACTAGATATGGCCGGGGAGCTGTTTTTT
CASSLVGLDMAGELFF
>TRBJ2-3|-|13|few|TRBV6-5
TGTGCCAGCAGCTACGGGGGCGCAGATACGCAGTATTTT
CASSYGGADTQYF
>TRBJ2-7|TRBD1|15|-|TRBV15
TGTGCCACCAGCAGTCCCGACAGGGGCCCCTACGAGCAGTACTTC
CATSSPDRGPYEQYF
>TRBJ2-2|-|17|-|TRBV18
TGTGCCAGCTCACCGGGGATCGGCAGGGCGAACACCGGGGAGCTGTTTTTT
CASSPGIGRANTGELFF
>TRBJ2-3|-|16|-|TRBV14
TGTGCCAGCAGCCAAATTCTCGGGGTACGCACAGATACGCAGTATTTT
CASSQILGVRTDTQYF
>TRBJ2-1|TRBD2|19|-|TRBV9
TGTGCCAGCAGCGTAGATGGATTCCCCACTAGCGGGAGGAAGGATGAGCAGTTCTTC
CASSVDGFPTSGRKDEQFF
>TRBJ1-6|TRBD1|14|-|TRBV9
TGTGCCAGCAGCTCCCGGACAGGGGGGTCACCCCTCCACTTT
CASSSRTGGSPLHF
>TRBJ1-2|TRBD1|15|-|TRBV27
TGTGCCAGCAGTTTAGGAAAGGGGGCTGGCTATGGCTACACCTTC
CASSLGKGAGYGYTF
>TRBJ2-3|TRBD2|18|-|TRBV9
TGTGCCAGCAGCGTAGTGGCTAGCGGGGGGACTAGCACAGATACGCAGTATTTT
CASSVVASGGTSTDTQYF
>TRBJ2-7|TRBD2|17|-|TRBV7-2
TGTGCCAGCAGCTTAGCGGGTTGGGCGGGGGGAGGTGGCGAGCAGTACTTC
CASSLAGWAGGGGEQYF
>TRBJ1-2|TRBD1|15|-|TRBV27
TGTGCCAGCAGAATCAACCAGGACAGGGGTCATGGCTACACCTTC
CASRINQDRGHGYTF
>TRBJ2-4|TRBD2|17|many|TRBV19
TGTGCCAGTAGTATCCCGGGGGGCCTGCGGGAGGAAAACATTCAGTACTTC
CASSIPGGLREENIQYF
>TRBJ1-1|-|15|-|TRBV21-1
TGTGCCAGCACCCCAGGACCCATGGCGGGCACTGAAGCTTTCTTT
CASTPGPMAGTEAFF
>TRBJ2-3|-|13|-|TRBV11-2
TGTGCCAGCAGCTTGGTTGTTGAGGATACGCAGTATTTT
CASSLVVEDTQYF
>TRBJ1-3|-|15|-|TRBV4-1
TGCGCCAGCAGCCAAGATTACGGAGCTGGAAACACCATATATTTT
CASSQDYGAGNTIYF
>TRBJ2-5|-|13|-|TRBV7-8
TGTGCCAGCAGCTTAACAGGGAAAGAGACCCAGTACTTC
CASSLTGKETQYF
>TRBJ1-1|-|13|-|TRBV7-2
TGTGCCAGCAGTCTACAGGAGAACACTGAAGCTTTCTTT
CASSLQENTEAFF
>TRBJ1-3|-|15|-|TRBV4-2
TGTGCCAGCAGCCAAGATCGGGTCTCTGGAAACACCATATATTTT
CASSQDRVSGNTIYF
>TRBJ1-1|-|14|once|TRBV4-3
TGCGCCAGCAGCCTCCAACAGGGTGACACTGAAGCTTTCTTT
CASSLQQGDTEAFF
>TRBJ1-1|-|17|-|TRBV5-1
TGCGCCAGCAGCCCCGAAGGGGCGGCCCCCATGAACACTGAAGCTTTCTTT
CASSPEGAAPMNTEAFF
>TRBJ2-5|-|14|-|TRBV7-2
TGTGCCAGCAGCTTGCAGGGTTTGGAAGAGACCCAGTACTTC
CASSLQGLEETQYF
>TRBJ2-7|TRBD1|11|-|TRBV11-2
TGTGCCAGCAGCTCCGCAGGGGGCCCTCACTTC
CASSSAGGPHF
>TRBJ1-5|-|14|-|TRBV10-2
TGCGCCAGCAGTGACGCGGGAGACGGTCAGCCCCAGCATTTT
CASSDAGDGQPQHF
>TRBJ2-2|-|16|-|TRBV7-2
TGTGCCAGCAGCTTAATCGGGGGATCTACTGCCGGGGAGCTGTTTTTT
CASSLIGGSTAGELFF
>TRBJ2-2|-|15|few|TRBV7-8
TGTGCCAGCAGCCCGAGGAGTGAGAACACCGGGGAGCTGTTTTTT
CASSPRSENTGELFF
>TRBJ2-2|-|17|once|TRBV4-3
TGCGCCAGCAGTCAAAAAGGGAGGACACCTAACACCGGGGAGCTGTTTTTT
CASSQKGRTPNTGELFF
>TRBJ2-3|TRBD1|13|-|TRBV2
TGTGCCAGCAGGGACAGGGGGCAAGATACGCAGTATTTT
CASRDRGQDTQYF
>TRBJ1-2|-|14|-|TRBV7-3
TGTGCCAGCAGCATGTACAGGGACCAAGGCGGCTACACCTTC
CASSMYRDQGGYTF
>TRBJ2-7|TRBD1|15|-|TRBV9
TGTGCCAGCAGCATCGGGACAGGGGCCGCCCACGAGCAGTACTTC
CASSIGTGAAHEQYF
>TRBJ1-6|-|17|-|TRBV7-8
TGTGCCAGCAGCTTAGGAGTCCAAACAGGGAGGGGAGCGCCCCTCCACTTT
CASSLGVQTGRGAPLHF